This passage covers 14 T cell receptor beta chains from one sample sequenced in a study of PD-L1 blockade in urothelial cancer. Data came from immunoSEQ multiplex PCR; TCRdb stores just in-frame clones and leaves some out. Here the sample spans 50,000 or so clones, around 82% being singletons. Regarding time point: peripheral blood 6 weeks after treatment start. Sequenced here: PBMCs, sampled around atezolizumab (anti-PD-L1) treatment. The source is a man over 45 with urothelial cancer.

This chain connects TRBV2 to TRBJ2-2; 7 positions agree with TRBD1. CDR1 SNHLY and CDR2 FYNNEI come from the germline V gene. J lost 6 bases, V lost 5 bases, and 9 bases had no gene match. This CDR3 region has 15 residues. The CDR3 nucleotides read TGTGCCAGCAGTACAACGGGACAGAGTTCCGGGGAGCTGTTTTTT. Translation: CASSTTGQSSGELFF.

The V call is TRBV6-1, the J call TRBJ2-7; the D gene is possibly TRBD1 (6 bases). V lost 7 bases and J lost 1, with 11 bases in between. CDR3 size: 13 residues. CDR1 is MNHNS, CDR2 SASEGT, per germline. The CDR3 protein is CASTGQGSYEQYF. For the CDR3, the DNA is TGTGCCAGCACCGGCCAGGGGTCCTACGAGCAGTACTTC.

In this sample, this clone turned up once. The J gene is TRBJ2-7, the V gene TRBV18; D may be TRBD1 (6 bases). The CDR3 runs to 15 residues. CDR1 is KGHSH, CDR2 LQKENI, per germline. V gave up 5 bases and J gave up 1 base, with 15 bases separating them. The CDR3 DNA is TGTGCCAGCTCAGCGGACAGAACCCCATCCTACGAGCAGTACTTC. Its translation is CASSADRTPSYEQYF.

The gene calls are TRBV7-9 and TRBJ1-3, with D perhaps matching TRBD1 (6 bases). CDR3 length: 17 residues. Germline V CDR1 and CDR2: SEHNR, FQNEAQ (reference sequence). V lost 5 bases and J lost 3, with 20 bases in between. The DNA for the CDR3 is TGTGCCAGCAGCCCCGTCAGGGGCAGGGAGAGTGGAAACACCATATATTTT. Amino acid sequence: CASSPVRGRESGNTIYF.

The rearrangement joins TRBV7-2 to TRBJ2-7, with TRBD2 identical over 9 bases. The V segment lost 3 bases and the J segment 9 bases; nucleotides outside the gene matches: 3. The CDR3 has 12 amino acids. The germline V gene encodes CDR1 SGHTA and CDR2 FQGNSA. The CDR3 is CASSFVSGRQYF. The CDR3, as DNA: TGTGCCAGCAGCTTCGTTAGCGGGAGGCAGTACTTC.

This sequence joins TRBV5-6 and TRBJ1-2; D not resolved. Germline values: CDR1 SGHDT, CDR2 YYEEEE. Trimming took 3 bases from V and 5 from J, leaving 2 bases between them. CDR3 length: 10 residues. The CDR3 DNA sequence: TGTGCCAGCAGCTCTTATGGCTACACCTTC. Residues: CASSSYGYTF. The complete variable domain, with remaining parts taken from reference TRBV5-6 and TRBJ1-2, reads DAGVTQSPTHLIKTRGQQVTLRCSPKSGHDTVSWYQQALGQGPQFIFQYYEEEERQRGNFPDRFSGHQFPNYSSELNVNALLLGDSALYLCASSSYGYTFGSGTRLTVV.

In DNA form, the CDR3 reads TGTGCCAGCAGCTTAGGAGGAGGTATGCTTTCGTACGAGCAGTACTTC. Residues: CASSLGGGMLSYEQYF. V is TRBV7-2 and J is TRBJ2-7; TRBD2 might be the D (5 bases). This CDR3 comprises 16 residues. V lost 1 base, J lost 4 bases, and 17 bases lay in between. The V gene's germline CDR1 is SGHTA and CDR2 FQGNSA.

V usage is TRBV25-1 and J usage is TRBJ1-5; 7 bases fit TRBD1. J gave up 1 base and V 6 bases, and 6 bases lay outside the gene matches. CDR1 MGHDK and CDR2 SYGVNS come from the germline V gene. CDR3 length: 15 amino acids. The CDR3 coding sequence is TGTGCCAGCAGCCCTTTAGGGGGCAGCAATCAGCCCCAGCATTTT. The encoded protein is CASSPLGGSNQPQHF.

This chain connects TRBV27 to TRBJ1-2, with 8 bases aligning to TRBD1. The germline CDR1 and CDR2 sequences are MNHEY and SMNVEV (reference sequence). This CDR3 spans 14 amino acids. Trimming removed 6 bases from V and 4 bases from J; junction bases left unmatched: 7. CDR3 amino acids: CASRGTGASYGYTF. CDR3 DNA: TGTGCCAGCAGGGGGACAGGTGCATCCTATGGCTACACCTTC.

The CDR3 loop reads CASSPGGMGTEAFF. The CDR3 DNA sequence: TGTGCCAGCAGCCCCGGGGGGATGGGCACTGAAGCTTTCTTT. The V gene is TRBV6-5, the J gene TRBJ1-1; D may be TRBD1 (5 bases). The CDR3 has 14 residues. Germline lookup yields CDR1 MNHEY and CDR2 SVGAGI. V was clipped by 6 bases and J by 4 bases, with 15 bases between them.

The CDR3 here is CASRGDRNNEQFF. CDR3 in DNA: TGTGCCAGCAGGGGGGACAGAAACAATGAGCAGTTCTTC. The V gene is TRBV6-5, the J gene TRBJ2-1; TRBD1 matches at 7 bases. The CDR3 has 13 residues. Germline CDR1 MNHEY, CDR2 SVGAGI. Losses at the gene ends were 6 bases for V and 5 bases for J; bases not matched to a gene: 4.

The chain carries TRBV2 and TRBJ2-5; a possible D gene is TRBD2 (6 bases). The CDR3 sequence is 15 residues long. Germline V CDR1 and CDR2: SNHLY, FYNNEI. V was trimmed by 1 base and J by 1 base, leaving 10 bases between them. CDR3 DNA sequence: TGTGCCAGCAGTGAAGGTGGTAGCGGCCAAGAGACCCAGTACTTC. As protein: CASSEGGSGQETQYF.

The chain recombines TRBV5-4 with TRBJ2-5; 8 bases are a match to TRBD2. CDR3 length: 17 amino acids. Trimming took 4 bases from V and 2 from J; bases not matched to a gene: 13. From germline, CDR1 is SGHNT and CDR2 YYREEE (reference sequence). The DNA for the CDR3 is TGTGCCAGCAGCCGGCAAGGAGGCGGGAGGCTTCAAGAGACCCAGTACTTC. Amino acid sequence: CASSRQGGGRLQETQYF.

Only one count was recorded for this clone. This chain uses TRBV5-1 with TRBJ2-7, with TRBD1 as a possible D gene (5 bases). The CDR3 covers 14 residues. V was shortened by 0 bases and J by 2 bases, with 9 bases between the two germline ends. From germline, CDR1 is SGHRS and CDR2 YFSETQ. In DNA form, the CDR3 reads TGCGCCAGCAGCTTGGCCCAGGGCCCCTACGAGCAGTACTTC. Protein: CASSLAQGPYEQYF.